This T cell receptor (beta chain) was retrieved from a study of blood T cells in healthy people across ages. In the study overall: There was about one barcoded beta molecule captured by template switching per two T cells.

This clonotype was counted between two and nine times. This CDR3 has 16 amino acids. CDR1 is SNHLY and CDR2 is FYNNEI in the germline V gene. Trimming removed 6 bases at V and 0 bases at J, with 15 bases between. The use of a sample-barcoded 5' primer and a J-beta primer mix characterized a second PCR of about 7 to 12 cycles. Each CDR3 protein is one row after TCRdb ran MiXCR on the 5' RACE reads. The table lists about 1.6 million distinct CDR3 sequences, about 31% of them singletons, with roughly 10% in the top ten. Collection of 9.5 to 10 milliliters of peripheral blood was performed for each donor.

The sequence was obtained from a woman aged 25 to 39 in good health. Sequenced material: blood. The rearrangement uses TRBV2 and TRBJ2-4; D uncertain. The CDR3 region is CASSPGRSLAKNIQYF. In DNA, the CDR3 is TGTGCCAGCAGCCCCGGCCGGAGTTTAGCCAAAAACATTCAGTACTTC. Complete variable domain (other parts from reference TRBV2 and TRBJ2-4): EPEVTQTPSHQVTQMGQEVILRCVPISNHLYFYWYRQILGQKVEFLVSFYNNEISEKSEIFDDQFSVERPDGSNFTLKIRSTKLEDSAMYFCASSPGRSLAKNIQYFGAGTRLSVL.